Presented here are 23 T cell receptor beta chains from one specimen sequenced in a study of T and B cells in COVID-19 patients. BIOMED2 TRB-A/B primer pools were used in multiplex TRB PCR. In TCRdb, the multiplex PCR reads were re-called with MiXCR into one record per CDR3 protein. The sample contains about 7,800 distinct CDR3 sequences, 40% of which appear only once. Each TRB amplification used roughly 250-550 ng of genomic DNA from blood. Input material: blood. The origin of the receptors is a human donor who had recovered from COVID-19.

This clonotype was counted between two and nine times. This rearrangement joins TRBV5-1 to TRBJ1-6; the D gene is possibly TRBD1 (6 bases). Germline CDR1 is SGHRS and CDR2 is YFSETQ. The CDR3 consists of 13 residues. The V and J ends lost 4 bases and 7 bases respectively, with 9 bases between them. This CDR3 is CASSQGYNSPLHF. CDR3 in DNA: TGCGCCAGCAGCCAGGGGTACAATTCACCCCTCCACTTT.

This clonotype was detected once. Given a much more abundant clone one base away, this may be a read error. The chain couples TRBV19 to TRBJ2-1, with D tentatively TRBD1 (5 bases). The CDR3 loop spans 16 amino acids. Germline V gives CDR1 LNHDA, CDR2 SQIVND (reference sequence). Here the CDR3 DNA reads TGTGCCAGTTGTATTAAAGGGGCCAGCTCCTACAATGAGCAGTTCTTC. Amino acids: CASCIKGASSYNEQFF.

This clonotype occurred once. The chain combines TRBV18 with TRBJ1-1; D possibly corresponds to TRBD1 (5 bases). This CDR3 spans 14 amino acids. The V end lost 8 bases, the J end lost 4 bases, and 17 bases lay between the germline ends. CDR1 KGHSH and CDR2 LQKENI come from the germline V gene. CDR3 protein: CASTFHAGATEAFF. The CDR3 DNA is TGTGCCAGCACCTTCCACGCTGGGGCCACTGAAGCTTTCTTT.

This clonotype was counted a few times. This chain joins TRBV5-4 and TRBJ2-2, with 10 positions matching TRBD1. CDR1 SGHNT and CDR2 YYREEE come from the germline V gene (reference sequence). This CDR3 contains 16 residues. J was trimmed by 5 bases and V by 4 bases; bases with no gene match: 8. CDR3 nucleotide sequence: TGTGCCAGCAGCCCGAGGGGACAGGGGTCGACCGGGGAGCTGTTTTTT. This encodes CASSPRGQGSTGELFF. Together with reference TRBV5-4 and TRBJ2-2, the CDR3 gives the full variable domain: ETGVTQSPTHLIKTRGQQVTLRCSSQSGHNTVSWYQQALGQGPQFIFQYYREEENGRGNFPPRFSGLQFPNYSSELNVNALELDDSALYLCASSPRGQGSTGELFFGEGSRLTVL.

This rearrangement joins TRBV5-6 to TRBJ1-1; possible D gene TRBD1, 6 bases. Germline V gene data show CDR1 as SGHDT and CDR2 as YYEEEE. This CDR3 spans 13 amino acids. Trimming took 2 bases from V and 1 from J, leaving 6 bases between them. The CDR3 nucleotides read TGTGCCAGCAGCTTAGGGGGGAACACTGAAGCTTTCTTT. Its translation: CASSLGGNTEAFF.

The gene calls are TRBV6-2 or TRBV6-3 and TRBJ1-2; TRBD1 might be the D (6 bases). V was cut by 0 bases and J by 4 bases, with 12 bases left in between. The CDR3 has 15 residues. Germline CDR1 and CDR2: MNHEY and SVGEGT. The CDR3 loop is CASSYSRTVSYGYTF. The CDR3 DNA is TGTGCCAGCAGTTACTCGCGGACAGTCTCCTATGGCTACACCTTC.

V gene TRBV11-1 combines with J gene TRBJ1-1, with TRBD1 as a possible D gene (5 bases). Per germline, CDR1 SGHAT and CDR2 FQDESV (reference sequence). CDR3 length: 16 residues. Trimming cost V 6 bases and J 0 bases, with 17 bases left between them. The CDR3 bases are TGTGCCAGCAGACCCGCCGGACACACCATGAACACTGAAGCTTTCTTT. It yields the protein CASRPAGHTMNTEAFF.

The chain links TRBV6-2 or TRBV6-3 to TRBJ2-3, with TRBD2 identical over 9 bases. From germline, CDR1 is MNHEY and CDR2 SVGEGT. V trimming: 4 bases; J trimming: 9 bases; junction bases outside the gene matches: 5. This CDR3 contains 13 residues. CDR3 bases: TGTGCCAGCAGTTCGAGCGGGGGGCGAACGCAGTATTTT. It is translated as CASSSSGGRTQYF.

The chain uses TRBV5-4 and TRBJ2-7; D is perhaps TRBD1 (5 bases). Per germline, CDR1 SGHNT and CDR2 YYREEE (reference sequence). With 1 base removed from V and 3 bases from J, the gap between germline ends came to 14 bases. This CDR3 has 15 amino acids. CDR3 in DNA: TGTGCCAGCAGCTTGCCTCACAGGTATTTCTACGAGCAGTACGTC. Amino acids: CASSLPHRYFYEQYV.

This clonotype was seen a handful of times. The chain employs TRBV19 and TRBJ2-7; 9 bases line up with TRBD1. This CDR3 is built from 14 residues. Germline lookup yields CDR1 LNHDA and CDR2 SQIVND (reference sequence). Trimming cost V 5 bases and J 6 bases; bases outside gene matches: 8. The CDR3 nucleotides read TGTGCCAGTAGTTGGGGGACAGGGAGGGCCGAGCAGTACTTC. Translation: CASSWGTGRAEQYF.

By share, this clonotype counts as medium-sized. J is TRBJ2-3 and V is TRBV19; TRBD2 matches at 7 bases. This CDR3 comprises 15 residues. After removal of 3 bases from V and 8 bases from J, the junction contained 11 bases not matched to a gene. Per germline, CDR1 LNHDA and CDR2 SQIVND (reference sequence). CDR3 sequence: CASSIGGGEIGTQYF. Here the CDR3 DNA reads TGTGCCAGTAGTATTGGTGGGGGGGAGATAGGTACGCAGTATTTT.

This chain connects TRBV30 to TRBJ1-2; D unresolved. The germline V gene has CDR1 GTSNPN and CDR2 SVGIG (reference sequence). V shed 2 bases and J shed 4 bases, with 14 bases lying between them. This CDR3 has 14 amino acids. The DNA for the CDR3 is TGTGCCTGGAGTCAAGCCGAGGACCTCTATGGCTACACCTTC. Residues: CAWSQAEDLYGYTF.

The gene calls are TRBV10-3 and TRBJ2-2, with D tentatively TRBD2 (5 bases). The CDR3 extends over 15 amino acids. CDR1 ENHRY and CDR2 SYGVKD come from the germline V gene. With 6 bases removed from V and 4 bases from J, the gap between germline ends came to 15 bases. The chain's CDR3 is CAIRDGVSSTGELFF. DNA for the CDR3: TGTGCCATCAGGGACGGGGTTTCTTCCACCGGGGAGCTGTTTTTT.

The chain recombines TRBV29-1 with TRBJ1-1, with D possibly matching TRBD1 (5 bases). Germline CDR1 and CDR2: SQVTM and ANQGSEA. The length of the CDR3 is 12 residues. Trimming pared 3 bases from V and 4 bases from J, leaving 9 bases between. CDR3 nucleotide sequence: TGCAGCGTTGAGGCAGGGACCACTGAAGCTTTCTTT. Translated, it gives CSVEAGTTEAFF.

This clonotype counts as medium-sized. This rearrangement joins TRBV11-3 to TRBJ2-5; D unresolved. The CDR3 sequence is 15 residues long. Per the germline V gene, CDR1 is SGHNT and CDR2 is YENEEA. V was clipped by 5 bases and J by 2 bases, with 15 bases between them. The CDR3 reads CASSPLTGAQETQYF. The CDR3 DNA is TGTGCCAGCAGCCCACTTACGGGCGCGCAAGAGACCCAGTACTTC.

This clonotype was picked up a small number of times. The chain joins TRBV5-6 to TRBJ2-3, with 8 bases lining up with TRBD1. Germline CDR1 SGHDT, CDR2 YYEEEE. V was clipped by 0 bases and J by 4 bases; unmatched bases: 4. This CDR3 region has 15 residues. As DNA, the CDR3 is TGTGCCAGCAGCTTGGGGACAGGGAAGTCAGATACGCAGTATTTT. It specifies CASSLGTGKSDTQYF.

This chain uses TRBV5-4 with TRBJ2-7; D is possibly TRBD1 (5 bases). The germline V gene encodes CDR1 SGHNT and CDR2 YYREEE (reference sequence). The CDR3 extends over 15 amino acids. V lost 1 base and J lost 2, with 13 bases in between. The CDR3 here is CASSLPRDQAYEQYV. The DNA for the CDR3 is TGTGCCAGCAGCTTGCCCAGGGATCAGGCCTACGAGCAGTACGTC.

This clonotype is a singleton in its sample. The V and J genes are TRBV15 and TRBJ1-6; D is uncertain. This CDR3 is 15 amino acids long. The V gene's germline CDR1 is LNHNV and CDR2 YYDKDF (reference sequence). V shed 0 bases and J shed 7 bases, with 10 bases lying between them. CDR3 sequence: CATSRDPRSNSPLHF. The CDR3 DNA reads TGTGCCACCAGCAGAGATCCCAGGTCCAATTCACCCCTCCACTTT.

The chain carries TRBV6-1 and TRBJ2-7; TRBD1 might be the D (6 bases). Trimming left V 4 bases short and J 4 bases short, with 11 bases between. Germline CDR1 reads MNHNS; CDR2 reads SASEGT. The CDR3 totals 13 residues. CDR3 bases: TGTGCCAGCAGTGTCAACGACAGGTACGAGCAGTACTTC. Protein sequence: CASSVNDRYEQYF.

J is TRBJ1-1 and V is TRBV19, with a possible D match to TRBD1 (6 bases). The CDR3 totals 16 residues. V lost 7 bases and J lost 1, with 19 bases in between. Germline CDR1 and CDR2: LNHDA and SQIVND (reference sequence). The CDR3 region is CASTPRRGIGNTEAFF. The CDR3 bases are TGTGCCAGTACCCCTCGGAGGGGGATTGGGAACACTGAAGCTTTCTTT.

The genes are TRBV30 and TRBJ1-5; D call uncertain. Per germline, CDR1 GTSNPN and CDR2 SVGIG (reference sequence). V lost 0 bases and J lost 0, with 9 bases in between. CDR3 size: 15 residues. CDR3 sequence: CAWSVSGLSNQPQHF. The CDR3 DNA is TGTGCCTGGAGTGTCAGCGGCCTTAGCAATCAGCCCCAGCATTTT.

The genes are TRBV13 and TRBJ1-1; D may be TRBD1 (5 bases). This CDR3 is 14 amino acids long. Per the germline V gene, CDR1 is PRHDT and CDR2 is FYEKMQ (reference sequence). V dropped 1 base and J dropped 3 bases, with 9 bases sitting between them. In nucleotides, the CDR3 is TGTGCCAGCAGCTTAGAAATCAGGGACACTGAAGCTTTCTTT. Encoded protein: CASSLEIRDTEAFF.

V usage is TRBV11-3 and J usage is TRBJ2-3, with D possibly being TRBD2 (6 bases). Germline assignment: CDR1 SGHNT and CDR2 YENEEA. The CDR3 has 12 amino acids. The V end was cut by 5 bases, the J end by 6 bases, with 9 bases between. This CDR3 is CASSRAGDTQYF. The CDR3 DNA reads as TGTGCCAGCAGCCGGGCGGGGGATACGCAGTATTTT.